The present TCR beta chain was sequenced within a study of T-cell reconstitution after alpha-beta-depleted transplantation in children (TCRdb year 2016). Study-level background: T-cell immune reconstitution after TCRalphabeta/CD19-depleted allogeneic hematopoietic cell transplantation in children was quantitatively tracked in the study by means of TCR repertoire profiling.

Library preparation employed PCR. The run used an Illumina HiSeq 2500. TCR library preparation used molecular barcoding, with unique molecular identifiers applied to normalize quantification of the TCRbeta repertoire. Through fastp at Q25 and MiXCR, TCRdb rebuilt clones from the public reads, retaining in-frame beta chains. When rows share a CDR3 protein, they turn into one entry using the most common DNA and genes. This sample holds 150,000 to 200,000 distinct CDR3 sequences; approximately 15% were observed only once. The ten largest clones add up to about 13% of the sample. In this sample, this clonotype turned up a few times. Its cognate antigen has yet to be identified. Per-base quality was not reported, and no clone a single base away is much larger than it. The CDR3 holds 14 amino acids from the cysteine to the phenylalanine. The kept DNA is CDR3 alone, 42 bases in frame from the first base. The germline V gene encodes CDR1 SGHRS and CDR2 YFSETQ. V and J are truncated by 7 bases and 4 bases respectively, leaving an intervening sequence of 15 bases.

The rearranged segments are TRBV5-1 and TRBJ2-1, with a weak D call of TRBD1 (5 bases match). This sequence originates from a human donor who donated a stem cell graft to a child with acute lymphoblastic leukemia. Specimen: PBMCs from the stem cell graft donor, collected from the stem cell graft. The CDR3 region has the sequence CASRQMPPYNEQFF. The DNA is as follows: TGCGCCAGCCGACAGATGCCTCCATACAATGAGCAGTTCTTC.